This TCR beta chain emerged from a study of post-analysis software for immune sequencing data. Study as a whole: Included among the disease courses, which were recorded for the cohort, were relapsing-remitting, secondary progressive and progressive-relapsing multiple sclerosis. Regarding the study as a whole: Strong same-batch co-clustering of samples appeared with F measure clustering. The five TRBV segments detected at higher frequency in patients than in controls included TRBV5-6, TRBV5-1 and TRBV20-1. Those with multiple sclerosis, the patient group, showed significantly lower normalized Chao1 diversity than controls.

Trimming took off 5 bases at V and 4 bases at J, with 20 bases between the two ends. CDR3 size: 17 residues. Germline CDR1 SGHTA, CDR2 FQGTGA. A word on this clonotype: Its antigen remains unknown.

Libraries were made from TCR beta cDNA, and they carried unique molecular identifiers. T cells numbering about 0.85 to 11 million yielded cDNA molecules that totaled roughly 500,000. TCRdb passed the PCR reads through MiXCR, listing each CDR3 protein once. The profile covers about 810,000 distinct CDR3 sequences, with roughly 50% appearing a single time and roughly 4.4% taken by the ten largest. Sequencing was performed on blood. This receptor was taken from a girl under 18 with multiple sclerosis. This chain connects TRBV7-3 to TRBJ2-2, with D possibly called TRBD1 or TRBD2 (5 bases each). DNA for the CDR3: TGTGCCAGCAGCGGCGGAGGATCGCCTGGGGGCACCGGGGAGCTGTTTTTT. This codes for CASSGGGSPGGTGELFF.